These T cell receptor beta chains were read from a single sample in a study of cytomegalovirus exposure and HLA in healthy donors. Here immunoSEQ multiplex PCR was the method, and the copy in TCRdb shows in-frame clones only, minus some. The table shows 60,000 to 70,000 clones, with more than 85% occurring only once. Sequenced material: PBMCs. Receptors originate from a woman between 18 and 30 years old in good health and CMV-seronegative. CDR3s leave out the opening cysteine and the closing phenylalanine or tryptophan. The D gene is left open where the match is weak.

length	V	D	J	CDR3
12	TRBV28	-	TRBJ2-1	ASSRLGESGWEF
14	TRBV7-2	TRBD1	TRBJ2-4	ASSLGSQGAKNIQY
13	TRBV27	TRBD1	TRBJ1-5	ASSPRQGFDQPQH
12	TRBV5-1	-	TRBJ2-5	ASSTMAGKETQY
9	TRBV20-1	-	TRBJ2-7	SASSSAEQY
14	TRBV4-1	TRBD2	TRBJ2-1	ASSQDGLAGGNEQF
12	TRBV19	TRBD1	TRBJ1-2	ASSIPGTAYGYT
14	TRBV1	-	TRBJ1-2	TSSRVRAMRHYGYT
14	TRBV7-2	TRBD2	TRBJ2-1	ASSGTSGISYNEQF
13	TRBV5-1	-	TRBJ1-5	ASSPGGVSNQPQH
12	TRBV9	TRBD2	TRBJ2-5	ASKSGRYQETQY
13	TRBV19	-	TRBJ2-7	ASSIRETPLYEQY
12	TRBV28	-	TRBJ2-3	ASSRQVITDTQY
13	TRBV7-7	-	TRBJ2-1	ASSFSAEGYNEQF
12	TRBV4-1	-	TRBJ1-1	ASRGVGRHTEAF
12	TRBV7-8	-	TRBJ1-1	ASSLTGSVTEAF
12	TRBV6-4	-	TRBJ2-3	ASSVGGADGTQY
14	TRBV30	TRBD1	TRBJ2-7	AWSKPGQGSLDEQY
13	TRBV7-2	TRBD1	TRBJ1-5	ASSSGYRGTQPQH
13	TRBV7-2	TRBD2	TRBJ2-1	ASSPQLAGYNEQF
16	TRBV15	-	TRBJ1-2	ATSRDFGADQGYYGYT
13	TRBV7-8	TRBD2	TRBJ2-7	ASSLRLAAIYEQY
13	TRBV6-4	TRBD2	TRBJ2-3	ASSDSLAGSDTQY
14	TRBV18	TRBD1	TRBJ2-1	ASSLRTGGWYNEQF
10	TRBV4-2	-	TRBJ1-2	ASSPGGLGYT
16	TRBV11-2	TRBD2	TRBJ2-1	ASSLVPGGQSTYNEQF
20	TRBV4-2	TRBD2	TRBJ2-7	ASSQEVGGREGLAEAAYEQY
10	TRBV29-1	-	TRBJ2-5	SVGRGAGTQY